This T cell receptor (beta chain) appears in the sequencing data of a study of T cell responses to AZD1222 COVID-19 vaccine. Study findings and constraints: At 160-218 and 743-854, vaccine-associated CD4 TCRs were dominant, and they spanned spike. Clonal diversity was possibly underestimated, and the donors were mostly white British, with more females. Repertoires were sampled only after the peak T cell response. At study baseline, merely a handful of AZD1222 recipients were seropositive.

Germline V gene lookup returns CDR1 MDHEN and CDR2 SYDVKM. Between the trimmed V and J ends, which lost 5 bases and 5 bases, there was a span of 9 bases. This CDR3 is built from 12 residues. This clone has only one observation. What it binds is not known. TCRdb keeps only in-frame clones here, not all; method: immunoSEQ multiplex PCR. Among 150,000 to 200,000 clones listed, around 93% were seen once. This TCR was sampled from an adult who received the MenACWY meningococcal vaccine as a control. J is TRBJ1-2 and V is TRBV28; D remains unclear. The material was peripheral blood, obtained 28 days after the second dose of the MenACWY control vaccine. Here the CDR3 reads CASSIVGYGYTF. The CDR3 nucleotides read TGTGCCAGCAGTATCGTTGGGTATGGCTACACCTTC.